A selection of T cell receptor beta chains follows, all from one sample in a study of cytomegalovirus exposure and HLA in healthy donors. TCRdb's table, derived via immunoSEQ multiplex PCR, lists solely in-frame clones and lacks some. The data contain nearly 200,000 clones, 60% to 80% of them seen just once; the ten biggest clones take up less than 2.5%. The specimen sequenced was PBMCs. The receptor source for this set is a woman aged 25 to 45 in good health and CMV-seropositive. The CDR3 runs from the conserved cysteine through the conserved F or W. The order of the fields is clone size, V gene, D gene, J gene, CDR3 DNA, CDR3 protein. The D gene is left open where the match is weak. A clone size is listed for some rows: how often the clone was seen (once, few, many), or a class if it is expanded.

NA	TRBV9	NA	TRBJ2-5	TGTGCCAGCAGCGTGGTGGGGGGACAAGAGACCCAGTACTTC	CASSVVGGQETQYF
once	TRBV7-2	TRBD1	TRBJ2-7	TGTGCCAGCAGCGGACAGGGGAACTACGAGCAGTACTTC	CASSGQGNYEQYF
NA	TRBV6-4	TRBD2	TRBJ2-7	TGTGCCAGCAGTGACTCGTATGGGACTAGCGACGAGCAGTACTTC	CASSDSYGTSDEQYF
NA	TRBV29-1	TRBD2	TRBJ2-5	TGCAGCGTCGTTAGCGGGGGGGCCTCGGAGACCCAGTACTTC	CSVVSGGASETQYF
NA	TRBV4-2	TRBD2	TRBJ2-2	TGTGCCAGCAGCCGCTTAACAGGGCGGGAGGACACCGGGGAGCTGTTTTTT	CASSRLTGREDTGELFF
once	TRBV30	TRBD2	TRBJ2-1	TGTGCCTGGAGTCCGACGGGACTATCCGAGCAGTTCTTC	CAWSPTGLSEQFF
NA	TRBV19	NA	TRBJ1-5	TGTGCCAGTAGTATAGCAGCGGGGGGTAGCAATCAGCCCCAGCATTTT	CASSIAAGGSNQPQHF
NA	TRBV7-8	TRBD1	TRBJ1-1	TGTGCCAGCAGCTTAGACCGGGACAGGGTAATCACTGAAGCTTTCTTT	CASSLDRDRVITEAFF
NA	TRBV2	TRBD1	TRBJ1-1	TGTGCCAGCAGTGTACAGGGGATCACTGAAGCTTTCTTT	CASSVQGITEAFF
NA	TRBV5-1	TRBD2	TRBJ2-1	TGCGCCAGCAGCTTGGGACTAGCGGGCTTCTCCTACAATGAGCAGTTCTTC	CASSLGLAGFSYNEQFF
NA	TRBV28	NA	TRBJ1-2	TGTGCCAGCAGGAAAGCAGGGGCCCCTGGGGTCTATGGCTACACCTTC	CASRKAGAPGVYGYTF
NA	TRBV4-2	TRBD2	TRBJ2-7	TGTGCCAGCAGCCATCCCGGGACTAGCGTCGCACCCTACGAGCAGTACTTC	CASSHPGTSVAPYEQYF
few	TRBV6-5	NA	TRBJ2-7	TGTGCCAGCAGCTCCTACTACGAGCAGTACTTC	CASSSYYEQYF
NA	TRBV11-2	TRBD2	TRBJ2-7	TGTGCCAGCAGCACCGAGGGACTAGCGGGGGTGTCCTACGAGCAGTACTTC	CASSTEGLAGVSYEQYF
NA	TRBV30	TRBD2	TRBJ2-3	TGTGCCTGGAGTGTACCAGCGGGGGCTACGCAGTATTTT	CAWSVPAGATQYF
NA	TRBV4-3	NA	TRBJ1-6	TGCGCCAGCAGCCTTGGACAGCCGAATTCACCCCTCCACTTT	CASSLGQPNSPLHF
few	TRBV6-1	NA	TRBJ1-3	TGTGCCAGCAGCCTACTTAGGGGAGGAAACACCATATATTTT	CASSLLRGGNTIYF
NA	TRBV7-2	TRBD1	TRBJ2-7	TGTGCCAGCAGCTTAGTAGGCGGACAGGTCTCCTACGAGCAGTACTTC	CASSLVGGQVSYEQYF
NA	TRBV15	TRBD1	TRBJ1-2	TGTGCCACCAGCAGAAACCAGGGGGTAGGCTATGGCTACACCTTC	CATSRNQGVGYGYTF
few	TRBV28	NA	TRBJ2-7	TGTGCCAGCCTCCGGGACAACAGGGAGGAGCAGTACTTC	CASLRDNREEQYF
NA	TRBV5-1	TRBD1	TRBJ2-7	TGCGCCAGCAGCTTGGAAGGACAGGGGGCCTACGAGCAGTACTTC	CASSLEGQGAYEQYF
NA	TRBV15	TRBD1	TRBJ2-5	TGTGCCACCAGCAACAGGGGCGGAGAGACCCAGTACTTC	CATSNRGGETQYF
NA	TRBV7-3	TRBD1	TRBJ2-3	TGTGCCAGCAGCTCGGACAGGGGGTCGTATACGCAGTATTTT	CASSSDRGSYTQYF
NA	TRBV19	TRBD2	TRBJ2-3	TGTGCCAGTAGTCCCGGGCTAGCGGATAGGATCACAGATACGCAGTATTTT	CASSPGLADRITDTQYF
NA	TRBV5-4	NA	TRBJ1-1	TGTGCCAGCAGCTTGGGGGGAGAACGGACGATTGAAGCTTTCTTT	CASSLGGERTIEAFF
NA	TRBV6-4	TRBD1	TRBJ1-1	TGTGCCAGCGGACAGGGTTCAAACACTGAAGCTTTCTTT	CASGQGSNTEAFF
few	TRBV11-3	TRBD1	TRBJ2-1	TGTGCCAGCAGCTTCCCACAGGGGGCCGCCTACAATGAGCAGTTCTTC	CASSFPQGAAYNEQFF